This section outlines one T cell receptor beta chain sequence together with its context. These data originate in a study of CD8 T cells in Susac syndrome. The germline V gene encodes CDR1 LNHNV and CDR2 YYDKDF (reference sequence). Trimming left V 3 bases short and J 2 bases short, with 7 bases between. This CDR3 is built from 13 residues. Random hexamers primed reverse transcription of about 0.45 to 1 ug RNA. MiXCR was run by TCRdb on the immunoSEQ multiplex PCR reads, yielding one entry per CDR3 protein. In the table there are some 150,000 distinct CDR3 sequences, approximately 96% of which are singletons.

Sequenced input: CD4+ T cells from PBMCs. The TCR sequence derives from a human donor with Susac syndrome. This chain joins TRBV15 and TRBJ2-5; D is unclear. The CDR3 DNA reads TGTGCCACCAGCAGGGACCCGCAAGAGACCCAGTACTTC. Its protein product is CATSRDPQETQYF.